Listed below are T cell receptor beta chains from one sample, sequenced in a study of T cell responses to AZD1222 COVID-19 vaccine. Measured with immunoSEQ multiplex PCR; TCRdb has only the in-frame clones, and not every one. The repertoire holds 110,000 or so clones, 88% seen once, with about 4% in the top ten. This specimen consisted of peripheral blood, obtained 28 days after the second AZD1222 dose. Source of these receptors: an adult who received the AZD1222 COVID-19 vaccine. The CDR3 runs from the conserved cysteine through the conserved F or W. Fields, in order: CDR3 DNA, CDR3 protein, J gene, D gene, V gene, clone size. A D gene is named only where the DNA matches it firmly. Rows give clone size only sometimes, using once, few, many, or a class for an expanded clone.

CDR3nt: TGTGCCAGCAGCTGGGGACAGGGTGGCTACAATGAGCAGTTCTTC; CDR3aa: CASSWGQGGYNEQFF; j_gene: TRBJ2-1; d_gene: TRBD1; v_gene: TRBV11-2; abundance: NA
CDR3nt: TGTGCCAGCAGTCTCATCCCCGACAGGGACTACGAGCAGTACTTC; CDR3aa: CASSLIPDRDYEQYF; j_gene: TRBJ2-7; d_gene: TRBD1; v_gene: TRBV28; abundance: NA
CDR3nt: TGTGCCAGTAGTATCGTGGGGGCCTCCTACGAGCAGTACTTC; CDR3aa: CASSIVGASYEQYF; j_gene: TRBJ2-7; d_gene: NA; v_gene: TRBV19; abundance: NA
CDR3nt: TGTGCCAGCAGCTTAACAAGGGAGGAGACGGGAACAGCCCAATCGGGAGCTTTCTTT; CDR3aa: CASSLTREETGTAQSGAFF; j_gene: TRBJ1-1; d_gene: NA; v_gene: TRBV7-3; abundance: once
CDR3nt: TGTGCCAGCAGCCGGACAGGGGGCACTGAAGCTTTCTTT; CDR3aa: CASSRTGGTEAFF; j_gene: TRBJ1-1; d_gene: NA; v_gene: TRBV21-1; abundance: NA
CDR3nt: TGTGCCAGCAGCGCCCGGGGTCTTGTCGGCTACACCTTC; CDR3aa: CASSARGLVGYTF; j_gene: TRBJ1-2; d_gene: NA; v_gene: TRBV12-3/TRBV12-4; abundance: NA
CDR3nt: TGTGCCAGTAGCTACACCCTGGGCGGTAATGGCTACACCTTC; CDR3aa: CASSYTLGGNGYTF; j_gene: TRBJ1-2; d_gene: NA; v_gene: TRBV19; abundance: NA
CDR3nt: TGTGCCAGCAGCCTTACAGGGGGGTTTAATCAGCCCCAGCATTTT; CDR3aa: CASSLTGGFNQPQHF; j_gene: TRBJ1-5; d_gene: TRBD1; v_gene: TRBV27; abundance: NA
CDR3nt: TGTGCCAGCAGTCCTCATTCGACAGGGCAAAATGAGCAGTTCTTC; CDR3aa: CASSPHSTGQNEQFF; j_gene: TRBJ2-1; d_gene: TRBD1; v_gene: TRBV27; abundance: NA
CDR3nt: TGCGCCAGCAGCTCCCGGGGAGGGTCCGTAGGGACCCAGTACTTC; CDR3aa: CASSSRGGSVGTQYF; j_gene: TRBJ2-5; d_gene: TRBD2; v_gene: TRBV5-1; abundance: NA
CDR3nt: TGTGCCAGCAGCCACGGTGGAGGACCCCTCCACTTT; CDR3aa: CASSHGGGPLHF; j_gene: TRBJ1-6; d_gene: NA; v_gene: TRBV6-2/TRBV6-3; abundance: NA
CDR3nt: TGTGCCAGCAGTTTAGCCGGGGGATCTAGCAATCAGCCCCAGCATTTT; CDR3aa: CASSLAGGSSNQPQHF; j_gene: TRBJ1-5; d_gene: NA; v_gene: TRBV27; abundance: NA
CDR3nt: TGTGCCAGCTCCTACATACAGGGGGCGAACCCCTACGAGCAGTACTTC; CDR3aa: CASSYIQGANPYEQYF; j_gene: TRBJ2-7; d_gene: TRBD1; v_gene: TRBV27; abundance: NA
CDR3nt: TGTGCCAGCAGCTTAGGATGTCTGGAACAGGTGTCCTCTGGAAACACCATATATTTT; CDR3aa: CASSLGCLEQVSSGNTIYF; j_gene: TRBJ1-3; d_gene: NA; v_gene: TRBV11-3; abundance: NA
CDR3nt: TGTGCCAGCAGCGCCCACGGAGATTATGGCTACACCTTC; CDR3aa: CASSAHGDYGYTF; j_gene: TRBJ1-2; d_gene: NA; v_gene: TRBV9; abundance: NA
CDR3nt: TGTGCCAGCTCACCACCCTTGGGACAGGTGAACACCGGGGAGCTGTTTTTT; CDR3aa: CASSPPLGQVNTGELFF; j_gene: TRBJ2-2; d_gene: TRBD1; v_gene: TRBV18; abundance: NA
CDR3nt: TGTGCCAGCAGTTTACCAGGCCCCTATGGCTACACCTTC; CDR3aa: CASSLPGPYGYTF; j_gene: TRBJ1-2; d_gene: NA; v_gene: TRBV28; abundance: NA
CDR3nt: TGTGCCTGGGAGCCAGACGCAAGTCAGCCCCAGCATTTT; CDR3aa: CAWEPDASQPQHF; j_gene: TRBJ1-5; d_gene: NA; v_gene: TRBV30; abundance: NA
CDR3nt: TGTGCCAGTAGGAGGACAGCCCATCAGCCCCAGCATTTT; CDR3aa: CASRRTAHQPQHF; j_gene: TRBJ1-5; d_gene: NA; v_gene: TRBV19; abundance: NA
CDR3nt: TGCGCCAGCAGCCAAGGGACAGGGGGCTCAGGGCAGTACTTC; CDR3aa: CASSQGTGGSGQYF; j_gene: TRBJ2-7; d_gene: TRBD1; v_gene: TRBV4-3; abundance: NA
CDR3nt: TGTGCCAGCAGCTTAGCCCAGGGTGCCGGGGAGCTGTTTTTT; CDR3aa: CASSLAQGAGELFF; j_gene: TRBJ2-2; d_gene: NA; v_gene: TRBV11-3; abundance: NA
CDR3nt: TGTGCCAGCAGCGCCCGGGACTTTAACAATGAGCAGTTCTTC; CDR3aa: CASSARDFNNEQFF; j_gene: TRBJ2-1; d_gene: NA; v_gene: TRBV7-3; abundance: NA
CDR3nt: TGTGCCAGCAGCCGCGCGACTAGCGGGGGGGCCGCAGATACGCAGTATTTT; CDR3aa: CASSRATSGGAADTQYF; j_gene: TRBJ2-3; d_gene: TRBD2; v_gene: TRBV5-4; abundance: NA
CDR3nt: TGTGCCATCAGTGGTGCTACAGGGAACACTGAAGCTTTCTTT; CDR3aa: CAISGATGNTEAFF; j_gene: TRBJ1-1; d_gene: NA; v_gene: TRBV10-3; abundance: few
CDR3nt: TGTGCTAGTGGTTTGGTACTGGACGTCCAGGGGGCTGAAGCTTTCTTT; CDR3aa: CASGLVLDVQGAEAFF; j_gene: TRBJ1-1; d_gene: TRBD1; v_gene: TRBV12-5; abundance: NA
CDR3nt: TGTGCCTGGGCTACTTGGGCGGAAATAGGCGCAGATACGCAGTATTTT; CDR3aa: CAWATWAEIGADTQYF; j_gene: TRBJ2-3; d_gene: NA; v_gene: TRBV30; abundance: NA
CDR3nt: TGTGCCAGCAGCTTGTACAGGGGAGCTGGCTACACCTTC; CDR3aa: CASSLYRGAGYTF; j_gene: TRBJ1-2; d_gene: TRBD1; v_gene: TRBV7-3; abundance: NA
CDR3nt: TGCAGTGCTAGTGCACGGGGGAGCTACGAGCAGTACTTC; CDR3aa: CSASARGSYEQYF; j_gene: TRBJ2-7; d_gene: NA; v_gene: TRBV20-1; abundance: NA
CDR3nt: TGTGCCAGCAGCTTAGGGGGGAAGGCAGATACGCAGTATTTT; CDR3aa: CASSLGGKADTQYF; j_gene: TRBJ2-3; d_gene: NA; v_gene: TRBV7-9; abundance: once
CDR3nt: TGCGCCAGCACCTTGGGAGACAGGGGGAACACTGAAGCTTTCTTT; CDR3aa: CASTLGDRGNTEAFF; j_gene: TRBJ1-1; d_gene: TRBD1; v_gene: TRBV5-1; abundance: NA
CDR3nt: TGTGCCAGCAGCTCCGGACTAGGAGGTTACAATGAGCAGTTCTTC; CDR3aa: CASSSGLGGYNEQFF; j_gene: TRBJ2-1; d_gene: TRBD2; v_gene: TRBV9; abundance: NA
CDR3nt: TGTGCCAGCAGTCCGATAACAAGGACAGATACGCAGTATTTT; CDR3aa: CASSPITRTDTQYF; j_gene: TRBJ2-3; d_gene: NA; v_gene: TRBV6-1; abundance: once